This TCR beta chain was identified during a study of blood T cells in healthy people across ages. At the level of the study: About one barcoded beta molecule per two T cells was the capture yield of template switching. Study-level results: Across the age range, TCR beta diversity per million T cells fell in a roughly linear way. Long-lived donors had more naive CD4+ cells and higher diversity than aged donors. The donors' CMV status was not determined, possibly confounding changes in expanded clonotypes.

Trimming shortened V by 0 bases and J by 7 bases, and 10 bases separated the two germline ends. Per the germline V gene, CDR1 is LGHNA and CDR2 is YSLEER. This CDR3 is built from 15 residues. As regards this clonotype: Its antigen is not identified.

Sample-barcoded 5' priming and a J-beta primer mix drove a second PCR of roughly 7 to 11 cycles. Each CDR3 protein is one row after TCRdb ran MiXCR on the 5' RACE reads. The sample has over 600,000 distinct CDR3 sequences, 40% to 50% seen once. The sequencing input was blood. The chain has TRBV4-3 and TRBJ1-6, with a weak D call TRBD1 (6 bases). This TCR came from an older man in good health. CDR3 nucleotides: TGCGCCAGCAGCCAAGAGAGGACAGACAATTCACCCCTCCACTTT. Translation: CASSQERTDNSPLHF.